This TCR beta chain was sequenced for a study of radiotherapy plus CTLA-4 blockade in lung cancer. As to this clone: No antigen is known for it.

The study's findings and limits: According to reports, early shifts in blood T cell clones, alongside interferon-beta, forecast response most accurately. TCR clones of tumor origin grew in blood after radiotherapy plus ipilimumab.

Participants had chemo-refractory metastatic non-small-cell lung cancer and were treated with focal radiation plus ipilimumab CTLA-4 blockade. Assay: immunoSEQ multiplex PCR; the TCRdb copy retains only in-frame clones and omits some. The sample shows approximately 52,000 clones, roughly 77% of them seen only once. The V end lost 5 bases, the J end lost 2 bases, and 13 bases lay between the germline ends. Germline values: CDR1 MNHNY, CDR2 SVGAGI (reference sequence). The length of the CDR3 is 14 residues. The clonotype originates from a human donor with non-small cell lung cancer who had a complete response to radiotherapy plus ipilimumab. The rearrangement links TRBV6-6 to TRBJ2-7; D is ambiguous. Material: peripheral blood, obtained from a patient treated with radiotherapy plus ipilimumab. The CDR3 spells CASSHVVTPYEQYF. For the CDR3, the DNA is TGTGCCAGCAGTCACGTTGTGACACCCTACGAGCAGTACTTC.